Listed below are T cell receptor beta chains from one sample, sequenced in a study of siplizumab effects on memory and regulatory T cells. Sequencing was performed with immunoSEQ multiplex PCR; in TCRdb, only in-frame clones are kept and a portion is missing. Here the sample spans fewer than 70,000 clones, approximately 89% being singletons. The sequenced material came from Tregs sorted from blood. These receptors were obtained from a human donor in good health. The CDR3 runs from the conserved cysteine through the conserved F or W. The order of the fields is J gene, V gene, clone size, D gene, CDR3 protein, CDR3 DNA. A D gene is named only where the DNA matches it firmly. A clone size is listed for some rows: how often the clone was seen (once, few, many), or a class if it is expanded.

J: TRBJ1-4
V: TRBV7-2
size: -
D: -
CDR3: CASSPQGRGFFSEKLFF
DNA: TGTGCCAGCAGCCCGCAGGGCAGGGGTTTTTTTAGTGAAAAACTGTTTTTT

J: TRBJ2-3
V: TRBV7-3
size: -
D: -
CDR3: CASSLIGIRDTQYF
DNA: TGTGCCAGCAGCTTAATTGGGATTAGGGATACGCAGTATTTT

J: TRBJ1-2
V: TRBV4-3
size: -
D: -
CDR3: CASSLQLTASTNYGYTF
DNA: TGCGCCAGCAGCCTACAGTTGACAGCCTCGACCAACTATGGCTACACCTTC

J: TRBJ2-7
V: TRBV7-9
size: once
D: -
CDR3: CASSLGLVDEQYF
DNA: TGTGCCAGCAGCTTAGGACTAGTCGACGAGCAGTACTTC

J: TRBJ2-1
V: TRBV30
size: -
D: TRBD2
CDR3: CAWSPGREGGNEQFF
DNA: TGTGCCTGGAGTCCGGGGCGGGAGGGAGGCAATGAGCAGTTCTTC

J: TRBJ1-1
V: TRBV18
size: -
D: -
CDR3: CASSNRAGGTEAFF
DNA: TGTGCCAGCTCAAACAGGGCGGGAGGCACTGAAGCTTTCTTT

J: TRBJ1-3
V: TRBV18
size: -
D: -
CDR3: CASSPSSSSGNTIYF
DNA: TGTGCCAGCTCACCAAGCTCAAGCTCTGGAAACACCATATATTTT

J: TRBJ2-1
V: TRBV5-4
size: -
D: TRBD2
CDR3: CASSLGAGGPSNEQFF
DNA: TGTGCCAGCAGCTTGGGAGCGGGAGGGCCGAGTAATGAGCAGTTCTTC

J: TRBJ2-3
V: TRBV5-6
size: -
D: TRBD2
CDR3: CASSWVTSGRKDTQYF
DNA: TGTGCCAGCAGCTGGGTAACTAGCGGGAGAAAAGATACGCAGTATTTT

J: TRBJ2-3
V: TRBV19
size: -
D: -
CDR3: CASSHGSGTTDTQYF
DNA: TGTGCCAGTAGCCATGGGAGCGGGACAACAGATACGCAGTATTTT

J: TRBJ1-2
V: TRBV28
size: once
D: -
CDR3: CASSSAYGGGGYGYTF
DNA: TGTGCCAGCAGTTCCGCATATGGGGGGGGCGGCTATGGCTACACCTTC

J: TRBJ2-3
V: TRBV5-1
size: -
D: -
CDR3: CASSLMSGLFTDTQYF
DNA: TGCGCCAGCAGCTTGATGAGTGGTTTGTTCACAGATACGCAGTATTTT

J: TRBJ2-5
V: TRBV5-1
size: -
D: TRBD2
CDR3: CASSPGLAGAPGTQETQYF
DNA: TGCGCCAGCAGCCCCGGACTAGCGGGAGCTCCCGGGACACAAGAGACCCAGTACTTC

J: TRBJ2-3
V: TRBV11-1
size: -
D: TRBD2
CDR3: CASSLSLAGGTDTQYF
DNA: TGTGCCAGCAGCCTATCACTAGCGGGGGGCACAGATACGCAGTATTTT

J: TRBJ2-4
V: TRBV7-2
size: few
D: -
CDR3: CASKHPLDKNIQYF
DNA: TGTGCCAGCAAACACCCCTTAGACAAAAACATTCAGTACTTC

J: TRBJ2-1
V: TRBV19
size: -
D: -
CDR3: CASSILNEQFF
DNA: TGTGCCAGTAGTATTTTGAATGAGCAGTTCTTC

J: TRBJ2-3
V: TRBV2
size: -
D: -
CDR3: CASTLRDTQYF
DNA: TGTGCCAGCACCTTGAGAGATACGCAGTATTTT

J: TRBJ2-1
V: TRBV7-2
size: -
D: -
CDR3: CASSPTAHNAEQFF
DNA: TGTGCCAGCAGCCCGACAGCCCATAATGCTGAGCAGTTCTTC

J: TRBJ1-5
V: TRBV5-3
size: -
D: -
CDR3: CARSLGTGNQPQHF
DNA: TGTGCCAGAAGCTTGGGGACAGGCAATCAGCCCCAGCATTTT

J: TRBJ2-2
V: TRBV5-1
size: -
D: TRBD2
CDR3: CASSLGLAGGLRNTGELFF
DNA: TGCGCCAGCAGCTTGGGACTAGCGGGAGGTTTGAGGAACACCGGGGAGCTGTTTTTT

J: TRBJ2-7
V: TRBV10-3
size: once
D: -
CDR3: CAISLGSYEQYF
DNA: TGTGCCATCTCCCTGGGTTCCTACGAGCAGTACTTC

J: TRBJ2-3
V: TRBV7-9
size: -
D: -
CDR3: CASGTGGEPSTDTQYF
DNA: TGTGCCAGCGGGACTGGCGGGGAACCTAGCACAGATACGCAGTATTTT

J: TRBJ1-3
V: TRBV19
size: once
D: TRBD1
CDR3: CASRQGASGNTIYF
DNA: TGTGCCAGTAGACAGGGGGCCTCTGGAAACACCATATATTTT

J: TRBJ2-3
V: TRBV30
size: -
D: -
CDR3: CAWSPGLTRTDTQYF
DNA: TGTGCCTGGAGTCCCGGACTAACCCGCACAGATACGCAGTATTTT

J: TRBJ1-4
V: TRBV30
size: -
D: -
CDR3: CAEGGEGKLFF
DNA: TGTGCGGAGGGAGGCGAAGGGAAACTGTTTTTT

J: TRBJ1-1
V: TRBV29-1
size: -
D: -
CDR3: CSVADGGWTEAFF
DNA: TGCAGCGTAGCCGACGGGGGGTGGACTGAAGCTTTCTTT

J: TRBJ2-7
V: TRBV7-2
size: once
D: TRBD2
CDR3: CASSFGLAVSYEQYF
DNA: TGTGCCAGCAGCTTTGGTCTAGCGGTTTCCTACGAGCAGTACTTC

J: TRBJ2-3
V: TRBV29-1
size: -
D: TRBD1
CDR3: CSARQGQTTDTQYF
DNA: TGCAGCGCTAGACAGGGTCAAACCACAGATACGCAGTATTTT

J: TRBJ1-5
V: TRBV7-8
size: few
D: -
CDR3: CASSLARQPQHF
DNA: TGTGCCAGCAGCTTAGCTAGGCAGCCCCAGCATTTT

J: TRBJ1-2
V: TRBV7-2
size: -
D: -
CDR3: CASSLGSEYGYTF
DNA: TGTGCCAGCAGCTTAGGCAGCGAATATGGCTACACCTTC

J: TRBJ1-2
V: TRBV5-4
size: few
D: TRBD1
CDR3: CASSLPERGPGYTF
DNA: TGTGCCAGCAGCCTCCCTGAAAGGGGGCCCGGCTACACCTTC

J: TRBJ2-5
V: TRBV9
size: -
D: -
CDR3: CASSDGGSQETQYF
DNA: TGTGCCAGCAGCGACGGGGGCTCCCAAGAGACCCAGTACTTC

J: TRBJ1-2
V: TRBV6-5
size: -
D: -
CDR3: CASTLKPPYGYTF
DNA: TGTGCCAGCACCTTAAAGCCTCCTTATGGCTACACCTTC

J: TRBJ2-7
V: TRBV7-8
size: -
D: TRBD2
CDR3: CASRQRGGRPYEQYF
DNA: TGTGCCAGCAGGCAGAGGGGCGGGAGGCCCTACGAGCAGTACTTC

J: TRBJ1-2
V: TRBV5-1
size: -
D: -
CDR3: CASSDGGYGYTF
DNA: TGCGCCAGCAGCGACGGTGGCTATGGCTACACCTTC

J: TRBJ2-3
V: TRBV27
size: -
D: -
CDR3: CASSLASSFGDTQYF
DNA: TGTGCCAGCAGTTTAGCTTCTTCTTTCGGCGATACGCAGTATTTT

J: TRBJ2-1
V: TRBV9
size: -
D: -
CDR3: CASSHRVAFYNEQFF
DNA: TGTGCCAGCAGCCACAGGGTGGCCTTTTACAATGAGCAGTTCTTC

J: TRBJ2-7
V: TRBV7-6
size: -
D: -
CDR3: CASSLRQTYEQYF
DNA: TGTGCCAGCAGCTTGCGGCAGACCTACGAGCAGTACTTC

J: TRBJ2-3
V: TRBV9
size: -
D: -
CDR3: CASSVGRGPDTQYF
DNA: TGTGCCAGCAGCGTAGGCCGGGGTCCAGATACGCAGTATTTT

J: TRBJ1-1
V: TRBV6-6
size: -
D: TRBD1
CDR3: CASSYSRGRNTEAFF
DNA: TGTGCCAGCAGTTACTCAAGGGGGCGAAACACTGAAGCTTTCTTT

J: TRBJ1-5
V: TRBV19
size: -
D: -
CDR3: CASSPQGGPNQPQHF
DNA: TGTGCCAGTAGTCCCCAAGGGGGACCCAATCAGCCCCAGCATTTT

J: TRBJ1-3
V: TRBV14
size: -
D: -
CDR3: CASSQGHPGNTIYF
DNA: TGTGCCAGCAGCCAAGGACACCCTGGAAACACCATATATTTT

J: TRBJ2-7
V: TRBV7-9
size: few
D: -
CDR3: CASSLVGGYYEQYF
DNA: TGTGCCAGCAGCTTAGTTGGAGGGTACTACGAGCAGTACTTC

J: TRBJ1-2
V: TRBV5-1
size: -
D: TRBD1
CDR3: CASSPGQGAFGYTF
DNA: TGCGCCAGCAGCCCGGGACAGGGGGCATTCGGCTACACCTTC

J: TRBJ2-5
V: TRBV27
size: -
D: -
CDR3: CASSLSTAAPQETQYF
DNA: TGTGCCAGCAGTTTATCGACCGCCGCCCCTCAAGAGACCCAGTACTTC

J: TRBJ1-1
V: TRBV6-5
size: -
D: -
CDR3: CASSPSALWPEAFF
DNA: TGTGCCAGCAGTCCTTCAGCCCTCTGGCCTGAAGCTTTCTTT

J: TRBJ2-7
V: TRBV19
size: -
D: TRBD2
CDR3: CASSISAGTSNEQYF
DNA: TGTGCCAGTAGTATATCGGCGGGGACTAGCAACGAGCAGTACTTC

J: TRBJ2-4
V: TRBV7-9
size: -
D: TRBD1
CDR3: CASSLGTGANIQYF
DNA: TGTGCCAGCAGCTTAGGGACAGGGGCGAACATTCAGTACTTC

J: TRBJ1-1
V: TRBV29-1
size: few
D: -
CDR3: CSVEDRLTEAFF
DNA: TGCAGCGTTGAGGATAGGCTCACTGAAGCTTTCTTT

J: TRBJ1-1
V: TRBV6-1
size: -
D: TRBD1
CDR3: CASSLTGSSTEAFF
DNA: TGTGCCAGCAGTCTGACAGGGTCTTCCACTGAAGCTTTCTTT

J: TRBJ2-7
V: TRBV18
size: -
D: -
CDR3: CASSPPNGSTIHEQYF
DNA: TGTGCCAGCTCACCACCGAACGGGAGCACCATCCACGAGCAGTACTTC

J: TRBJ1-2
V: TRBV19
size: -
D: -
CDR3: CASSPGYGYTF
DNA: TGTGCCAGTAGTCCCGGCTATGGCTACACCTTC

J: TRBJ2-7
V: TRBV6-6
size: -
D: -
CDR3: CASSYSNRRTQYF
DNA: TGTGCCAGCAGTTACTCGAACAGGCGGACGCAGTACTTC